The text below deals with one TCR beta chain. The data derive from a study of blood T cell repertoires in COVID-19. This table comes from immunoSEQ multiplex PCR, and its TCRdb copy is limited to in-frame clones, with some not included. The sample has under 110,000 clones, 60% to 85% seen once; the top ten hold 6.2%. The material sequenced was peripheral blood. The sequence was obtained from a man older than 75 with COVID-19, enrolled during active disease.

CDR3 protein: CASSVTGTMNTEAFF. The CDR3 DNA follows: TGTGCCAGCAGCGTGACAGGGACGATGAACACTGAAGCTTTCTTT. This sequence joins TRBV9 and TRBJ1-1, with 7 bases identical to TRBD1. Trimming at V came to 2 bases and at J to 0 bases, leaving 4 bases not matched to a gene. Looked up from germline, CDR1 is SGDLS and CDR2 is YYNGEE. The CDR3 is made up of 15 amino acids.